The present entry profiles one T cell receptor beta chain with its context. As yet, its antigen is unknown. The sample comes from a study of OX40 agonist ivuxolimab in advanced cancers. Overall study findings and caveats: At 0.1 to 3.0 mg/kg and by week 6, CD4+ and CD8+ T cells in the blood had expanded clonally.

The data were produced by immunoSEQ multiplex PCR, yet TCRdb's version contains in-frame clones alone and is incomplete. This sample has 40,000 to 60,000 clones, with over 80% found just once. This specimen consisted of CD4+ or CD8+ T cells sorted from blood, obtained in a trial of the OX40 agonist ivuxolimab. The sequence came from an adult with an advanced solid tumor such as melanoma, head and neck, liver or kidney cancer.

CDR3 sequence (DNA): TGTGCCAGCAGCTTTGAACTAGCGGACTACAATGAGCAGTTCTTC. It translates to CASSFELADYNEQFF. J is TRBJ2-1 and V is TRBV7-2; 8 bases are a match to TRBD2. Germline V gene sequence: CDR1 SGHTA, CDR2 FQGNSA. CDR3 length: 15 residues. After removal of 3 bases from V and 3 bases from J, the junction contained 4 bases not matched to a gene.